Below, 12 T cell receptor beta chains from the same sample are listed, as sequenced in a study of PD-1 blockade in classical Hodgkin lymphoma. TCRdb's table, derived via immunoSEQ multiplex PCR, lists solely in-frame clones and lacks some. The sample includes about 14,000 clones, roughly four fifths of them seen just once. Relapse was seen in all patients after autologous stem cell transplantation, and brentuximab vedotin exposure was variable. The starting material was peripheral blood mononuclear cells (PBMCs), obtained at baseline. The receptor source for this set is a human donor with classical Hodgkin lymphoma.

This sequence joins TRBV5-8 and TRBJ1-2; tentative D call: TRBD1 (5 bases). There are 15 residues in the CDR3. Germline lookup yields CDR1 SGHTS and CDR2 YDEGEE. V was shortened by 4 bases and J by 1 base, with 14 bases between the two germline ends. The CDR3 sequence is CASSPLGGVNYGYTF. The CDR3 DNA is TGTGCCAGCAGCCCTCTCGGGGGTGTTAACTATGGCTACACCTTC.

This clone was counted a single time. The CDR3 DNA follows: TGTGCCAGCAGCCCCGCGACCCGACTAGCGGGGGCCTCCAGAGAGACCCAGTACTTC. This sequence encodes CASSPATRLAGASRETQYF. The chain employs TRBV7-2 and TRBJ2-5, with 12 nucleotides matching TRBD2. The CDR3 has 19 residues. Trimming took 5 bases from V and 4 from J; bases not matched to a gene: 17. CDR1 is SGHTA, CDR2 FQGNSA, per germline.

J is TRBJ2-5 and V is TRBV5-1, with D possibly TRBD2 on 7 matching bases. The V and J ends lost 5 bases and 4 bases respectively, with 15 bases between them. The CDR3 consists of 14 residues. Germline loops: CDR1 SGHRS, CDR2 YFSETQ. CDR3 in amino acids: CASRTGGQGETQYF. In DNA form, the CDR3 reads TGCGCCAGCAGGACGGGGGGCCAGGGAGAGACCCAGTACTTC.

The count of this clone is one. The chain joins TRBV7-2 to TRBJ2-7, with 7 bases lining up with TRBD2. Per the germline V gene, CDR1 is SGHTA and CDR2 is FQGNSA. The CDR3 spans 16 residues. Trimming took 4 bases from V and 6 from J; bases not matched to a gene: 15. CDR3 DNA: TGTGCCAGCAGCTCCCCCTGGGGGGGTTTGAGGGCCGAGCAGTACTTC. As protein: CASSSPWGGLRAEQYF.

This clone has only one observation. V and J are TRBV5-5 and TRBJ2-7; no clear D. The CDR3 runs 13 residues. CDR1 is SGHKS, CDR2 YYEKEE, per germline (reference sequence). V shed 1 base and J shed 3 bases, with 8 bases lying between them. CDR3 DNA sequence: TGTGCCAGCAGCTTGAACAACCACTACGAGCAGTACTTC. Protein product: CASSLNNHYEQYF.

This clone was recorded once. The junction and the germline gene differ at one end; a read error may be behind it. The V call is TRBV6-6, the J call TRBJ2-5, with TRBD2 matching 12 bases. CDR1 and CDR2 from the germline V gene are MNHNY and SVGAGI (reference sequence). The CDR3 runs 16 residues. CDR3 loop: CASSRTSGGLQETQYF. The DNA for the CDR3 is TGTGCCAGCAGTCGCACTAGCGGGGGGCTCCAAGAGACCCAATACTTC.

The gene calls are TRBV18 and TRBJ2-3, with a possible D match to TRBD2 (5 bases). With 2 bases removed from V and 4 bases from J, the gap between germline ends came to 13 bases. Germline CDR1 reads KGHSH; CDR2 reads LQKENI. The CDR3 has 15 amino acids. CDR3 loop: CASSPFGMRADTQYF. The CDR3 nucleotides read TGTGCCAGCTCACCATTCGGGATGCGGGCAGATACGCAGTATTTT. The whole variable domain, remainder taken from reference TRBV18 and TRBJ2-3, is NAGVMQNPRHLVRRRGQEARLRCSPMKGHSHVYWYRQLPEEGLKFMVYLQKENIIDESGMPKERFSAEFPKEGPSILRIQQVVRGDSAAYFCASSPFGMRADTQYFGPGTRLTVL.

The chain has TRBV6-5 and TRBJ1-4; D is ambiguous. Trimming left V 8 bases short and J 1 base short, with 8 bases between. This CDR3 is 13 amino acids long. CDR1 is MNHEY, CDR2 SVGAGI, per germline. CDR3 protein: CASATGTNEKLFF. For the CDR3, the DNA is TGTGCCAGCGCCACCGGAACTAATGAAAAACTGTTTTTT.

CDR3 sequence reads: CASSAFGSRKTYGYTF. DNA for the CDR3: TGCGCCAGCAGTGCCTTCGGATCGCGAAAGACCTATGGCTACACCTTC. The V call is TRBV10-1, the J call TRBJ1-2; D call uncertain. This CDR3 spans 16 amino acids. Germline CDR1 reads WNHNN; CDR2 reads SYGVQD (reference sequence). Between the trimmed V and J ends, which lost 4 bases and 4 bases, there was a span of 19 bases.

CDR3 residues: CASRDFSRSPLHF. The CDR3 DNA reads TGCGCCAGCAGAGACTTTAGTAGGTCACCCCTCCACTTT. The chain employs TRBV4-1 and TRBJ1-6; no clear D gene. The germline V gene encodes CDR1 MGHRA and CDR2 YSYEKL. This CDR3 spans 13 amino acids. V gave up 6 bases and J gave up 10 bases, with 13 bases separating them.

This chain joins TRBV7-3 and TRBJ2-1; D possibly corresponds to TRBD1 (5 bases). There are 14 residues in the CDR3. V lost 2 bases, J lost 5 bases, and 10 bases lay in between. Germline loops: CDR1 SGHTA, CDR2 FQGTGA. This CDR3 is CASSLGQGNNEQFF. The CDR3 DNA is TGTGCCAGCAGCTTAGGCCAGGGTAACAATGAGCAGTTCTTC.

This chain links TRBV7-6 with TRBJ2-7; no firm D call. Trimming removed 2 bases from V and 0 bases from J, with 8 bases in between. Germline CDR1 and CDR2: SGHVS and FNYEAQ. The CDR3 spans 14 residues. The CDR3 reads CASSLRVSSYEQYF. The CDR3 coding sequence is TGTGCCAGCAGCTTACGGGTGTCCTCCTACGAGCAGTACTTC. Looking up the rest from reference TRBV7-6 and TRBJ2-7 gives the full variable domain: GAGVSQSPRYKVTKRGQDVALRCDPISGHVSLYWYRQALGQGPEFLTYFNYEAQQDKSGLPNDRFSAERPEGSISTLTIQRTEQRDSAMYRCASSLRVSSYEQYFGPGTRLTVT.